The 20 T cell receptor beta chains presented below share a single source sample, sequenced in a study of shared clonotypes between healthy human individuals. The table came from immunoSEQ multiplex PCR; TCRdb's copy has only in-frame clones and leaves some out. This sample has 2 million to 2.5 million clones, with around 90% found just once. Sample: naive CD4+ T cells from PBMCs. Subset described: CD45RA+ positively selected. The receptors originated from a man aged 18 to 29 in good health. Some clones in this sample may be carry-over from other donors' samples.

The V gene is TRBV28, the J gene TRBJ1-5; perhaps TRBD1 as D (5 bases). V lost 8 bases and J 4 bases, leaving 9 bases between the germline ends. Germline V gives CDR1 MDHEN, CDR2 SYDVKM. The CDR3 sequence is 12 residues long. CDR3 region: CASQPGNQPQHF. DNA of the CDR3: TGTGCCAGCCAACCAGGGAATCAGCCCCAGCATTTT.

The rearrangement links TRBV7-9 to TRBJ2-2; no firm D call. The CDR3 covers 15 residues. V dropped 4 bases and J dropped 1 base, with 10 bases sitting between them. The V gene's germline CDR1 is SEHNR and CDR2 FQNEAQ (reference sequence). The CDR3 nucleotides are TGTGCCAGCAGCTCGCTCCGGATGAACACCGGGGAGCTGTTTTTT. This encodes CASSSLRMNTGELFF.

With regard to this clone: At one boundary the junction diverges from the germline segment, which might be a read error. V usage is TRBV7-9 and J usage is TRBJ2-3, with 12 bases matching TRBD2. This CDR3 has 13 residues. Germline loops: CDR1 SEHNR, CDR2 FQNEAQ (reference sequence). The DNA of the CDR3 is TGCGCGGCCGGGACTAGCGGGCCAGATACGCAGTATTTT. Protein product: CAAGTSGPDTQYF.

The CDR3 loop is CASRGQGTFYEQYF. The CDR3 nucleotides are TGTGCCAGCAGGGGACAGGGGACCTTCTACGAGCAGTACTTC. The rearrangement links TRBV2 to TRBJ2-7; 10 bases align to TRBD1. In germline, CDR1 is SNHLY, CDR2 FYNNEI. J gave up 3 bases and V 6 bases, and 5 bases lay outside the gene matches. This CDR3 comprises 14 residues.

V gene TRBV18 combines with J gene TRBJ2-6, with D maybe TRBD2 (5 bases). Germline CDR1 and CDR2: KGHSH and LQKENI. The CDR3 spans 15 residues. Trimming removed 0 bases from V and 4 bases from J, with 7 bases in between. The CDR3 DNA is TGTGCCAGCTCACCACCCGGGATAGGGGCCAACGTCCTGACTTTC. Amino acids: CASSPPGIGANVLTF.

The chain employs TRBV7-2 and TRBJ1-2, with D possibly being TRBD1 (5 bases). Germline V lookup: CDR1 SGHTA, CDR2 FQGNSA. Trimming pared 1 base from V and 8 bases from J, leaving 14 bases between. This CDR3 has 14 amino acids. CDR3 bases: TGTGCCAGCAGCTTAGACAGGACAAAGGGAGGCTACACCTTC. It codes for CASSLDRTKGGYTF.

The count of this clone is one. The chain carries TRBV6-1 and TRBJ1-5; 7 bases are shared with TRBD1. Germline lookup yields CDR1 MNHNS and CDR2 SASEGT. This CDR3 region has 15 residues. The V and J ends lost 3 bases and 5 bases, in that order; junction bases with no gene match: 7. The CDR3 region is CASSENRGGDQPQHF. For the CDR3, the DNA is TGTGCCAGCAGTGAGAACAGGGGTGGGGATCAGCCCCAGCATTTT.

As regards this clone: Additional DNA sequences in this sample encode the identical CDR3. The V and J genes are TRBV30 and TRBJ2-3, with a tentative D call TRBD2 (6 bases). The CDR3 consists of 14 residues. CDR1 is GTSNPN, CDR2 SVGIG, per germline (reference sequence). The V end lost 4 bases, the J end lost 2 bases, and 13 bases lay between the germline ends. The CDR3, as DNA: TGTGCCTGGACCTCGGGACTTTCCACAGATACGCAGTATTTT. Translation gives CAWTSGLSTDTQYF. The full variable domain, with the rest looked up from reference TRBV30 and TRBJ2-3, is SQTIHQWPATLVQPVGSPLSLECTVEGTSNPNLYWYRQAAGRGLQLLFYSVGIGQISSEVPQNLSASRPQDRQFILSSKKLLLSDSGFYLCAWTSGLSTDTQYFGPGTRLTVL.

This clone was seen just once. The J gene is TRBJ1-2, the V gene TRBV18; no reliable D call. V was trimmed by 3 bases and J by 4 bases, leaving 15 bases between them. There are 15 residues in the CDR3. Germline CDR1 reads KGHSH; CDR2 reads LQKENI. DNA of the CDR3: TGTGCCAGCTCACCGACTGCCGATATCAGCTATGGCTACACCTTC. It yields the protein CASSPTADISYGYTF.

CDR3 protein: CASSPGQISGNTIYF. The CDR3, as DNA: TGTGCCAGCAGTCCGGGACAGATCTCTGGAAACACCATATATTTT. The V call is TRBV6-6, the J call TRBJ1-3; 7 bases agree with TRBD1. The CDR3 totals 15 residues. From germline, CDR1 is MNHNY and CDR2 SVGAGI (reference sequence). J was trimmed by 0 bases and V by 5 bases; bases with no gene match: 4.

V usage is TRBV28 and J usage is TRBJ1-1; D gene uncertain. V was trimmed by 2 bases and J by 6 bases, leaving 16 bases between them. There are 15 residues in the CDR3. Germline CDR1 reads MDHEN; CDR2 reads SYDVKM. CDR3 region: CASSLRNTRGSEAFF. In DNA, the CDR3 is TGTGCCAGCAGTTTACGGAACACCAGAGGCTCTGAAGCTTTCTTT.

CDR3 nucleotides: TGTGCCAGCAGCTTCCGCTCGAAGCGACCTAACTACGAGCAGTACTTC. Translated, it gives CASSFRSKRPNYEQYF. This chain joins TRBV13 and TRBJ2-7, with D unresolved. This CDR3 spans 16 amino acids. The germline V gene has CDR1 PRHDT and CDR2 FYEKMQ (reference sequence). The V end lost 3 bases, the J end lost 3 bases, and 18 bases lay between the germline ends.

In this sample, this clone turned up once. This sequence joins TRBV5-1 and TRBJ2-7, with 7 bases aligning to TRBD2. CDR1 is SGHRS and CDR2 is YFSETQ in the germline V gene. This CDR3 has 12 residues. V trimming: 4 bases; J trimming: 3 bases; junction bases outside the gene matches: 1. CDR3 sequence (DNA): TGCGCCAGCAGCGGGGACTACTACGAGCAGTACTTC. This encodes CASSGDYYEQYF.

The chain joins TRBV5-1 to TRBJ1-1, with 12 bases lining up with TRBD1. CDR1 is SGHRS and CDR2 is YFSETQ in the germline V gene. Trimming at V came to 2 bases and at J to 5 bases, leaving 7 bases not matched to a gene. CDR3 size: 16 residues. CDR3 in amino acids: CASSFGTGGARTEAFF. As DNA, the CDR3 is TGCGCCAGCAGCTTTGGGACAGGGGGCGCGAGGACTGAAGCTTTCTTT.

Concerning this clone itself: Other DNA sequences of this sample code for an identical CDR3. DNA of the CDR3: TGTGCCAGCAGCTTAGGTCAGGGGGCCTACAATGAGCAGTTCTTC. It specifies CASSLGQGAYNEQFF. The rearrangement links TRBV7-3 to TRBJ2-1; 7 bases are a match to TRBD1. J was trimmed by 2 bases and V by 2 bases; bases with no gene match: 3. Germline-derived CDR1 and CDR2 are SGHTA and FQGTGA. The CDR3 contains 15 residues.

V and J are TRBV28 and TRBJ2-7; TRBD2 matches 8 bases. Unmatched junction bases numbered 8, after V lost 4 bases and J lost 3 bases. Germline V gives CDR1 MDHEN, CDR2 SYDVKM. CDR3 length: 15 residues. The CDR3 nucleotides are TGTGCCAGCAGTTCCCCTGGACTAGCAAACTACGAGCAGTACTTC. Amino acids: CASSSPGLANYEQYF.

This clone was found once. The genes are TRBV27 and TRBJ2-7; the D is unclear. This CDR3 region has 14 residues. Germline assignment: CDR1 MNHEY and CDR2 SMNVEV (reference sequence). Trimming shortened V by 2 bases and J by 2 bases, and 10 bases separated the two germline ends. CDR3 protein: CASSLLPTTYEQYF. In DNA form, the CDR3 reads TGTGCCAGCAGTTTACTGCCCACGACCTACGAGCAGTACTTC.

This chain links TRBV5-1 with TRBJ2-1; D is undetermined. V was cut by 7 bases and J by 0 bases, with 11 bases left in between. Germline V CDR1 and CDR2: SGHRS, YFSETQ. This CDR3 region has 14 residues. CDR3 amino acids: CASRLESSYNEQFF. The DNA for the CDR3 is TGCGCCAGCCGTCTCGAAAGCTCCTACAATGAGCAGTTCTTC.

The CDR3 DNA follows: TGCAGCGTTGTTATATCGGGGAATAGCAATCAGCCCCAGCATTTT. This codes for CSVVISGNSNQPQHF. The rearrangement links TRBV29-1 to TRBJ1-5, with D unresolved. CDR3 length: 15 residues. V lost 4 bases and J 0 bases, leaving 13 bases between the germline ends. Germline V CDR1 and CDR2: SQVTM, ANQGSEA.

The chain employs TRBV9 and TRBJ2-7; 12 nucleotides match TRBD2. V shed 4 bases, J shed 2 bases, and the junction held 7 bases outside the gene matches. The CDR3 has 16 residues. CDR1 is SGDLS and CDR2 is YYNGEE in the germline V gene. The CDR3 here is CASSPKTSGSPYEQYF. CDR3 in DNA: TGTGCCAGCAGCCCGAAGACTAGCGGGAGCCCCTACGAGCAGTACTTC.